These T cell receptor beta chains were read from a single sample in a study of cytomegalovirus exposure and HLA in healthy donors. Some clones are missing from TCRdb's copy, which holds only in-frame ones; the method was immunoSEQ multiplex PCR. The table lists about 130,000 clones, roughly 78% of them singletons. What was sequenced was PBMCs. Receptors were obtained from a man aged 25 to 40 in good health and CMV-seronegative. Both conserved end residues are part of each CDR3. A D gene is named only where the DNA matches it firmly. For some rows the clone size is stated as once, few or many, or as a class when expanded; others skip it.

J: TRBJ1-2; size: once; V: TRBV9; D: -; DNA: TGTGCCAGCAGCGTAGCTGCTAACTATGGCTACACCTTC; CDR3: CASSVAANYGYTF
J: TRBJ2-3; size: -; V: TRBV27; D: -; DNA: TGTGCCAGCAGTTCCCGCGGCGGTACGCAGTATTTT; CDR3: CASSSRGGTQYF
J: TRBJ1-5; size: -; V: TRBV27; D: -; DNA: TGTGCCAGCAGTTTGACAGGCCAGCAGCCCCAGCATTTT; CDR3: CASSLTGQQPQHF
J: TRBJ2-5; size: -; V: TRBV5-1; D: TRBD2; DNA: TGCGCCAGCAGCTTGGTTACTAGCGGGGTCGGGGAGACCCAGTACTTC; CDR3: CASSLVTSGVGETQYF
J: TRBJ1-1; size: -; V: TRBV5-1; D: TRBD1; DNA: TGCGCCAGCAGCCTAGAATGGGGACAGGGATTGAACACTGAAGCTTTCTTT; CDR3: CASSLEWGQGLNTEAFF
J: TRBJ2-5; size: -; V: TRBV12-1; D: -; DNA: TGTGCCAGCAGCCCGACTAGCGGGGGGCTATCTAAGGAGGAGACCCAGTACTTC; CDR3: CASSPTSGGLSKEETQYF
J: TRBJ1-3; size: -; V: TRBV30; D: -; DNA: TGTGCCTGGCCCACGGGACAAAAAAGGGGCACCATATATTTT; CDR3: CAWPTGQKRGTIYF
J: TRBJ2-7; size: -; V: TRBV29-1; D: -; DNA: TGCAGCGTTCGGAGGGACTGGGATATCGAATACTTC; CDR3: CSVRRDWDIEYF
J: TRBJ2-7; size: -; V: TRBV4-2; D: -; DNA: TGTGCCAGCAGCCATCGGACATACTACGAGCAGTACTTC; CDR3: CASSHRTYYEQYF
J: TRBJ2-3; size: few; V: TRBV28; D: -; DNA: TGTGCCAGCAGTTTTGGAGCAGATACGCAGTATTTT; CDR3: CASSFGADTQYF
J: TRBJ2-7; size: -; V: TRBV5-1; D: TRBD2; DNA: TGCGCCAGCAGCCAGACTAGCGGAAGCTACGAGCAGTACTTC; CDR3: CASSQTSGSYEQYF
J: TRBJ2-3; size: -; V: TRBV7-6; D: TRBD1; DNA: TGTGCCAGCAGCCCTGGACAGGGGAGCACAGATACGCAGTATTTT; CDR3: CASSPGQGSTDTQYF
J: TRBJ2-7; size: -; V: TRBV2; D: TRBD2; DNA: TGTGCCAGCAAGGGGCGGGGGAGCTCCTACGAGCAGTACTTC; CDR3: CASKGRGSSYEQYF
J: TRBJ1-1; size: -; V: TRBV2; D: -; DNA: TGTGCCAGCAGTGAAGCCTTATTGAGGGTGGGGAACACTGAAGCTTTCTTT; CDR3: CASSEALLRVGNTEAFF
J: TRBJ1-4; size: -; V: TRBV28; D: TRBD1; DNA: TGTGCCAGCAGTGATTGGACAGGTCATAATGAAAAACTGTTTTTT; CDR3: CASSDWTGHNEKLFF
J: TRBJ1-5; size: -; V: TRBV11-2; D: -; DNA: TGTGCCAGCAGCTCGGAGCCCCAGCATTTT; CDR3: CASSSEPQHF
J: TRBJ1-1; size: -; V: TRBV6-5; D: -; DNA: TGTGCCAGCAGTACTTCTGGGCGCCGGGGCACTGAAGCTTTCTTT; CDR3: CASSTSGRRGTEAFF
J: TRBJ2-2; size: -; V: TRBV5-1; D: TRBD2; DNA: TGCGCCAGCAGCAGTCTAGCGGGAGGTTCCGGGGAGCTGTTTTTT; CDR3: CASSSLAGGSGELFF
J: TRBJ2-6; size: -; V: TRBV7-9; D: TRBD2; DNA: TGTGCCAGCACACCGGGACTAGCGAGCTCTGGGGCCAACGTCCTGACTTTC; CDR3: CASTPGLASSGANVLTF
J: TRBJ2-3; size: -; V: TRBV5-1; D: -; DNA: TGCGCCAGCAGCGGGGGGGCTACCTCAATGGATACGCAGTATTTT; CDR3: CASSGGATSMDTQYF
J: TRBJ2-7; size: -; V: TRBV5-8; D: TRBD1; DNA: TGTGCCAGCAGCTTGAGGGGCTCGGGACAGAACTACGAGCAGTACTTC; CDR3: CASSLRGSGQNYEQYF
J: TRBJ2-1; size: few; V: TRBV19; D: TRBD2; DNA: TGTGCCAGTAGGCTAGCGGGGGGAAATGAGCAGTTCTTC; CDR3: CASRLAGGNEQFF
J: TRBJ2-7; size: -; V: TRBV13; D: TRBD2; DNA: TGTGCCAGCAGCTTAGGTCTAGCGGGGGGAGCCTACGAGCAGTACTTC; CDR3: CASSLGLAGGAYEQYF
J: TRBJ2-7; size: once; V: TRBV5-6; D: -; DNA: TGTGCCAGTTTAAGGACAGCAACCTACGAGCAGTACTTC; CDR3: CASLRTATYEQYF
J: TRBJ2-7; size: -; V: TRBV7-9; D: TRBD1; DNA: TGTGCCAGCAGCCGTTGGACAGGGATCGACTACGAGCAGTACTTC; CDR3: CASSRWTGIDYEQYF
J: TRBJ1-5; size: -; V: TRBV6-1; D: -; DNA: TGTGCCAGCAGCTGGGCGGGGGGAAGCAATCAGCCCCAGCATTTT; CDR3: CASSWAGGSNQPQHF
J: TRBJ2-5; size: -; V: TRBV7-9; D: TRBD2; DNA: TGTGCCAGCAGCGGGACAGTCAGTTCTGGCGGGAGGGGTGAGACCCAGTACTTC; CDR3: CASSGTVSSGGRGETQYF
J: TRBJ1-4; size: -; V: TRBV5-8; D: -; DNA: TGTGCCAGCAGCTTGGAGGTGCGGGGTTTCGGTGAAAAACTGTTTTTT; CDR3: CASSLEVRGFGEKLFF
J: TRBJ2-7; size: -; V: TRBV7-2; D: TRBD2; DNA: TGTGCCAGCAGCTTAAGAACTAGCGGGGGGCGCGTCTCCTACGAGCAGTACTTC; CDR3: CASSLRTSGGRVSYEQYF
J: TRBJ2-1; size: -; V: TRBV9; D: TRBD2; DNA: TGTGCCAGCAGCGTAGGGGCGGGAGGGTCCGGATCCAACAATGAGCAGTTCTTC; CDR3: CASSVGAGGSGSNNEQFF
J: TRBJ2-1; size: once; V: TRBV11-1; D: TRBD1; DNA: TGTGCCAGCAGCCGGACAGGGGTCTACAATGAGCAGTTCTTC; CDR3: CASSRTGVYNEQFF
J: TRBJ1-5; size: -; V: TRBV5-6; D: -; DNA: TGTGCCAGCAGCCAAAAAAGAGGGCCGCCCCAGCATTTT; CDR3: CASSQKRGPPQHF